Given below is one T cell receptor beta chain in context. The antigen is unknown. These data belong to a study of T cells in Graves' hyperthyroidism and ophthalmopathy. Regarding the study as a whole: Onset of ophthalmopathy came a median roughly 6.5 months after the model predicted it.

No ophthalmopathy progression within 18 months constituted stable Graves' hyperthyroidism. Each patient was aged 18 to 65 and had newly diagnosed hyperthyroidism of under 2 months' duration. About 10 ml of fresh peripheral blood supplied the PBMCs. What was amplified from RNA transcripts were TCR beta CDR3 regions. Researchers ran a first-round RT-PCR on the TCR CDR3 using the HTBI primer set. TCRdb recomputed calls from the multiplex PCR reads with MiXCR, one row per CDR3 protein. The sample has approximately 420,000 distinct CDR3 sequences, under 15% seen once. The CDR3 spans 17 residues. Germline V CDR1 and CDR2: SGHAT, FQNNGV. Losses at the gene ends were 3 bases for V and 2 bases for J; bases not matched to a gene: 6.

The TCR originated in a woman under 40 with Graves' hyperthyroidism. The rearrangement links TRBV11-2 to TRBJ2-3, with 12 bases identical to TRBD2. Sequencing was done on a sample of blood. The CDR3, as DNA: TGTGCCAGCAGCTTGCCCGGACTAGCGGGAAACACAGATACGCAGTATTTT. Translated: CASSLPGLAGNTDTQYF.